This record covers a single T cell receptor beta chain. The data were produced by immunoSEQ multiplex PCR, yet TCRdb's version contains in-frame clones alone and is incomplete. Found here are under 60,000 clones, approximately 91% of them singletons; the top ten hold about 9.4%. The sample belongs to a study of T cell changes during pregnancy in multiple sclerosis. Germline CDR1 is MNHEY and CDR2 is SVGAGI. The CDR3 has 14 amino acids. Trimming at V came to 5 bases and at J to 4 bases, leaving 5 bases not matched to a gene. V usage is TRBV6-5 and J usage is TRBJ2-5; TRBD1 agrees at 9 bases. This material consisted of CD8+ T cells from peripheral blood mononuclear cells, taken after pregnancy. The receptor was derived from a female donor with multiple sclerosis, enrolled in a pregnancy study. In DNA form, the CDR3 reads TGTGCCAGCAGTAATACAGGGGGCCGAGAGACCCAGTACTTC. The encoded protein is CASSNTGGRETQYF.